These T cell receptor beta chains were read from a single sample in a study of T cells in Graves' hyperthyroidism and ophthalmopathy. TCRdb re-derived calls from the multiplex PCR reads in MiXCR, one entry per CDR3 protein. This repertoire shows some 370,000 distinct CDR3 sequences, about 14% found once; its top ten account for approximately 29%. The sequencing sample was made of blood. Receptors originate from a man aged 50 to 59 with Graves' ophthalmopathy. The CDR3 runs from the conserved cysteine through the conserved F or W. The order of the fields is CDR3 DNA, CDR3 protein, D gene, clone size, V gene, J gene. A D gene is named only where the DNA matches it firmly. Only part of the rows carry a size: once, few, many, or a class if the clone is expanded.

DNA: TGTGCCAGCAGTGAAGGGGGGGGCATCGCGTACAATGAGCAGTTCTTC
CDR3: CASSEGGGIAYNEQFF
D: -
size: many
V: TRBV6-1
J: TRBJ2-1

DNA: TGTGCCAGCGGGTTTAAGGGGCTTGGCTACACCTTC
CDR3: CASGFKGLGYTF
D: -
size: many
V: TRBV12-3/TRBV12-4
J: TRBJ1-2

DNA: TGTGCCAGCAGCCAAGGGGCAGGGGGCGGTTATGGCTACACCTTC
CDR3: CASSQGAGGGYGYTF
D: TRBD1
size: -
V: TRBV3-1
J: TRBJ1-2

DNA: TGCGCCAGCAGCCAAGAAGTAAGCGGGAGAACCTACGAGCAGTACTTC
CDR3: CASSQEVSGRTYEQYF
D: TRBD2
size: -
V: TRBV4-1
J: TRBJ2-7

DNA: TGCAGTGCCCTATCCCGGAGCTCCTACAATGAGCAGTTCTTC
CDR3: CSALSRSSYNEQFF
D: -
size: many
V: TRBV20-1
J: TRBJ2-1

DNA: TGTGCCAGCAGCGCGGGACAGGGAAAGTATGGCTACACCTTC
CDR3: CASSAGQGKYGYTF
D: TRBD1
size: many
V: TRBV9
J: TRBJ1-2

DNA: TGTGCCAGCAGTTTAGGCACCCCATCATGGGCTTTCTTT
CDR3: CASSLGTPSWAFF
D: -
size: few
V: TRBV28
J: TRBJ1-1

DNA: TGCGCCAGCAGTTGGACCGGGGCGGGAGTTGGTGAGCAGTTCTTC
CDR3: CASSWTGAGVGEQFF
D: TRBD2
size: -
V: TRBV5-1
J: TRBJ2-1

DNA: TGTGCCAGCAGAGCGGACAGGGACTATGGCTACACCTTC
CDR3: CASRADRDYGYTF
D: TRBD1
size: few
V: TRBV6-1
J: TRBJ1-2

DNA: TGTGCCAGCGCACAGGGACCCAACACTGAAGCTTTCTTT
CDR3: CASAQGPNTEAFF
D: -
size: many
V: TRBV2
J: TRBJ1-1

DNA: TGTGCCTGGAGTGTAAGACTAGATCTTTACAATGAGCAGTTCTTC
CDR3: CAWSVRLDLYNEQFF
D: -
size: -
V: TRBV30
J: TRBJ2-1

DNA: TGCAGTGCTAGAAGCGTTTCTAGCGGGAGGGTGTACGAGCAGTACTTC
CDR3: CSARSVSSGRVYEQYF
D: TRBD2
size: few
V: TRBV20-1
J: TRBJ2-7

DNA: TGTGCCAGCAGATACGACAGGCTGGGATCCTACGAGCAGTACTTC
CDR3: CASRYDRLGSYEQYF
D: -
size: many
V: TRBV2
J: TRBJ2-7

DNA: TGTGCCAGCAGTTTCCGGGCCCTGGGACAGGGGGTTAACTATGGCTACACCTTC
CDR3: CASSFRALGQGVNYGYTF
D: TRBD1
size: once
V: TRBV12-3/TRBV12-4
J: TRBJ1-2

DNA: TGTGCCAGCAGCCAACCGGGACTAAGCACAGATACGCAGTATTTT
CDR3: CASSQPGLSTDTQYF
D: TRBD2
size: many
V: TRBV14
J: TRBJ2-3

DNA: TGCAGTGCTAGAGCGTCGCTAGCGGGAGTCTACGAGCAGTACTTC
CDR3: CSARASLAGVYEQYF
D: TRBD2
size: many
V: TRBV20-1
J: TRBJ2-7

DNA: TGTGCCAGCAGCCAAGAAGTCGGCTACACCTTC
CDR3: CASSQEVGYTF
D: -
size: -
V: TRBV4-2
J: TRBJ1-2

DNA: TGTGCCACCAGTGATCAAACACCGGGACTAGCGGGAGGCCAGACCGGGGAGCTGTTTTTT
CDR3: CATSDQTPGLAGGQTGELFF
D: TRBD2
size: many
V: TRBV24-1
J: TRBJ2-2

DNA: TGTGCCACCAGCAGAACGCTGACGGGAATCTATGGCTACACCTTC
CDR3: CATSRTLTGIYGYTF
D: -
size: -
V: TRBV15
J: TRBJ1-2

DNA: TGCAGTGCTAGAGACCCGGGGTACGAGCAGTACTTC
CDR3: CSARDPGYEQYF
D: -
size: many
V: TRBV20-1
J: TRBJ2-7

DNA: TGTGCCTGGAGTGTAGAGGGGTACACTGAAGCTTTCTTT
CDR3: CAWSVEGYTEAFF
D: -
size: many
V: TRBV30
J: TRBJ1-1

DNA: TGTGCCAGCAGTGAATTGGGTCCTAGTGGTATTGAGCAGTTCTTC
CDR3: CASSELGPSGIEQFF
D: -
size: many
V: TRBV2
J: TRBJ2-1

DNA: TGTGCCAGCAGCTGGGGATCACCGGGACTAGCATCTGGGGCCGACGTCCTGACTTTC
CDR3: CASSWGSPGLASGADVLTF
D: TRBD2
size: few
V: TRBV11-2
J: TRBJ2-6

DNA: TGTGCCAGCAGCCGAGGGGGAGAGAGCAATCAGCCCCAGCATTTT
CDR3: CASSRGGESNQPQHF
D: -
size: many
V: TRBV7-3
J: TRBJ1-5

DNA: TGTGCCAGCAGTGAAGCGGGGGGGTTGGGCACTGAAGCTTTCTTT
CDR3: CASSEAGGLGTEAFF
D: -
size: many
V: TRBV6-1
J: TRBJ1-1

DNA: TGTGCCAGCAGTGTCCGGGGGGTGGGCAATCAGCCCCAGCATTTT
CDR3: CASSVRGVGNQPQHF
D: -
size: many
V: TRBV28
J: TRBJ1-5

DNA: TGTGCCAGTAACCGCGGAAACGCGAACACCGGGGAGCTGTTTTTT
CDR3: CASNRGNANTGELFF
D: -
size: few
V: TRBV19
J: TRBJ2-2

DNA: TGTGCCAGCAGTCCTAGCGGGTGGACCTACGAGCAGTACTTC
CDR3: CASSPSGWTYEQYF
D: TRBD2
size: many
V: TRBV6-1
J: TRBJ2-7

DNA: TGTGCCAGCAGTTACGACAGGTACACAGATACGCAGTATTTT
CDR3: CASSYDRYTDTQYF
D: -
size: many
V: TRBV6-5
J: TRBJ2-3

DNA: TGTGCCAGCAGCTTGGGTGGGGGACAGGTGAACACTGAAGCTTTCTTT
CDR3: CASSLGGGQVNTEAFF
D: TRBD1
size: many
V: TRBV5-8
J: TRBJ1-1

DNA: TGTGCCAGCAGCCGGCCTAGGGGGTGGCACGTGGAGACCCAGTACTTC
CDR3: CASSRPRGWHVETQYF
D: -
size: many
V: TRBV3-1
J: TRBJ2-5

DNA: TGTGCCAGCTCACCCGGGACTAGCGATTACGAGCAGTACTTC
CDR3: CASSPGTSDYEQYF
D: TRBD2
size: many
V: TRBV18
J: TRBJ2-7

DNA: TGTGCCAGCAGGTTACCCCGCTCGGTCCTTGTCTCTGAAGCTTTCTTT
CDR3: CASRLPRSVLVSEAFF
D: -
size: few
V: TRBV5-8
J: TRBJ1-1

DNA: TGTGCCTGGAGGCGTCAAGGGAGGGCCGTCGGGGAGCTGTTTTTT
CDR3: CAWRRQGRAVGELFF
D: TRBD2
size: -
V: TRBV30
J: TRBJ2-2

DNA: TGCGCCAGCAGCCCGAGCTCAGGGGGCTACACCTTC
CDR3: CASSPSSGGYTF
D: -
size: many
V: TRBV5-1
J: TRBJ1-2

DNA: TGTGCCAGCAGTGCGTTGGACAGGGGGCAGAACGAGCAGTACTTC
CDR3: CASSALDRGQNEQYF
D: TRBD1
size: few
V: TRBV2
J: TRBJ2-7